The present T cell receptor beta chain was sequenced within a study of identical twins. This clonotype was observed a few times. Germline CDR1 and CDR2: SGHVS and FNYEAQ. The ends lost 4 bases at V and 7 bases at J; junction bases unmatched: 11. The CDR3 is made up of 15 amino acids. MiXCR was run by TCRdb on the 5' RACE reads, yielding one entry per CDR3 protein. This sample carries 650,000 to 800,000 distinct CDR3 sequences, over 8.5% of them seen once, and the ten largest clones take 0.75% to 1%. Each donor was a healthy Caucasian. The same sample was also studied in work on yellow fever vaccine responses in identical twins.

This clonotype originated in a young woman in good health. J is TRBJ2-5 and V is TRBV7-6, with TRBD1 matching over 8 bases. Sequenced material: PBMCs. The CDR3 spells CASSSRQGLESTQYF. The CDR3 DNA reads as TGTGCCAGCAGCTCCCGACAGGGGCTTGAATCGACCCAGTACTTC.